These T cell receptor beta chains were read from a single sample in a study of cytomegalovirus exposure and HLA in healthy donors. Some clones are missing from TCRdb's copy, which holds only in-frame ones; the method was immunoSEQ multiplex PCR. The sample shows some 200,000 clones, 65% to 90% of them seen only once. Sequenced: PBMCs. These receptors originate from a girl aged 10 to 17 in good health and CMV-seronegative. Both conserved end residues are part of each CDR3. D genes are given only for firm matches. Size is omitted from some rows. Given values are once, few, many or a class for expanded clones.

V: TRBV9; J: TRBJ2-7; D: TRBD2; size: -; CDR3: CASSFPWTSSFSQRPYYEQYF; DNA: TGTGCCAGCAGCTTCCCTTGGACTAGCAGCTTCTCCCAGAGGCCTTACTACGAGCAGTACTTC
V: TRBV5-6; J: TRBJ1-5; D: -; size: -; CDR3: CASSLGQGTGVAQHF; DNA: TGTGCCAGCAGCTTGGGGCAGGGGACCGGGGTGGCCCAGCATTTT
V: TRBV30; J: TRBJ2-2; D: -; size: -; CDR3: CAWRTANTGELFF; DNA: TGTGCCTGGAGGACAGCGAACACCGGGGAGCTGTTTTTT
V: TRBV7-2; J: TRBJ2-5; D: TRBD2; size: once; CDR3: CASSLRTSGVQETQYF; DNA: TGTGCCAGCAGCTTGAGGACTAGCGGGGTACAAGAGACCCAGTACTTC
V: TRBV28; J: TRBJ2-6; D: -; size: -; CDR3: CASSLPDIRFSGANVLTF; DNA: TGTGCCAGCAGTTTACCCGACATACGGTTCTCTGGGGCCAACGTCCTGACTTTC
V: TRBV15; J: TRBJ1-2; D: -; size: -; CDR3: CATSRVRDRQSLRGYTF; DNA: TGTGCCACCAGCAGAGTGCGGGACCGCCAGAGCCTGAGGGGCTACACCTTC
V: TRBV7-2; J: TRBJ1-3; D: -; size: -; CDR3: CASSLSGNTIYF; DNA: TGTGCCAGCAGCCTCTCGGGGAACACCATATATTTT
V: TRBV30; J: TRBJ1-1; D: -; size: -; CDR3: CAWSASVQNTEAFF; DNA: TGTGCCTGGAGTGCTTCGGTCCAGAACACTGAAGCTTTCTTT
V: TRBV25-1; J: TRBJ2-2; D: -; size: -; CDR3: CASSGRYTTGELFF; DNA: TGTGCCAGCAGTGGGCGGTACACCACCGGGGAGCTGTTTTTT
V: TRBV15; J: TRBJ2-3; D: -; size: -; CDR3: CATSRDSVDTQYF; DNA: TGTGCCACCAGCAGAGATTCAGTAGATACGCAGTATTTT
V: TRBV2; J: TRBJ2-7; D: -; size: -; CDR3: CASSAHNEQYF; DNA: TGTGCCAGCAGTGCCCACAACGAGCAGTACTTC
V: TRBV5-1; J: TRBJ2-3; D: -; size: -; CDR3: CASSLRSLAGNPTDTQYF; DNA: TGCGCCAGCAGCCTACGATCCCTTGCAGGGAATCCAACAGATACGCAGTATTTT
V: TRBV27; J: TRBJ1-5; D: -; size: -; CDR3: CASSLFRNQPQHF; DNA: TGTGCCAGCAGTTTATTTAGAAATCAGCCCCAGCATTTT
V: TRBV25-1; J: TRBJ1-1; D: TRBD1; size: -; CDR3: CASSFAGTGSVNTEAFF; DNA: TGTGCCAGCAGTTTCGCCGGGACAGGGAGTGTGAACACTGAAGCTTTCTTT
V: TRBV5-6; J: TRBJ1-2; D: -; size: few; CDR3: CASSFIRLREFYTF; DNA: TGTGCCAGCAGCTTTATTCGTTTACGGGAGTTCTACACCTTC
V: TRBV5-6; J: TRBJ2-1; D: -; size: few; CDR3: CASSLFSGASINEQFF; DNA: TGTGCCAGCAGCTTGTTCTCTGGGGCCAGTATCAATGAGCAGTTCTTC
V: TRBV6-5; J: TRBJ2-7; D: TRBD1; size: -; CDR3: CASSRTGEMYEQYF; DNA: TGTGCCAGCAGTCGGACAGGGGAGATGTACGAGCAGTACTTC
V: TRBV27; J: TRBJ2-2; D: -; size: -; CDR3: CASSFRNTGELFF; DNA: TGTGCCAGCAGTTTCAGGAACACCGGGGAGCTGTTTTTT
V: TRBV5-8; J: TRBJ1-6; D: -; size: -; CDR3: CASSGATFSPLHF; DNA: TGTGCCAGCAGCGGGGCGACGTTCTCACCCCTCCACTTT
V: TRBV5-8; J: TRBJ2-3; D: -; size: -; CDR3: CASPSGLRVSTDTQYF; DNA: TGTGCCAGCCCCTCCGGACTGCGGGTGAGCACAGATACGCAGTATTTT
V: TRBV28; J: TRBJ2-1; D: TRBD2; size: -; CDR3: CASSPLLAGGGDNEQFF; DNA: TGTGCCAGCAGTCCCCTACTAGCGGGAGGGGGGGACAATGAGCAGTTCTTC
V: TRBV9; J: TRBJ2-3; D: -; size: -; CDR3: CASSVEEWAGVSRTDTQYF; DNA: TGTGCCAGCAGCGTAGAGGAATGGGCGGGCGTGAGCCGCACAGATACGCAGTATTTT
V: TRBV29-1; J: TRBJ2-7; D: -; size: -; CDR3: CSAGQRGGHAYEQYF; DNA: TGCAGCGCCGGACAGAGAGGGGGTCACGCCTACGAGCAGTACTTC
V: TRBV30; J: TRBJ1-1; D: -; size: -; CDR3: CAWTVNTEAFF; DNA: TGTGCCTGGACGGTTAACACTGAAGCTTTCTTT
V: TRBV7-9; J: TRBJ1-2; D: -; size: few; CDR3: CASSFSSLRAYGYTF; DNA: TGTGCCAGCAGCTTCTCCTCTCTCAGGGCGTATGGCTACACCTTC
V: TRBV19; J: TRBJ1-5; D: -; size: -; CDR3: CASSIEGAANQPQHF; DNA: TGTGCCAGTAGTATAGAAGGGGCAGCGAATCAGCCCCAGCATTTT
V: TRBV5-5; J: TRBJ2-3; D: -; size: -; CDR3: CASSLMTGGNTQYF; DNA: TGTGCCAGCAGCTTGATGACAGGAGGTAATACGCAGTATTTT
V: TRBV5-1; J: TRBJ1-5; D: -; size: -; CDR3: CASSSTGNSNQPQHF; DNA: TGCGCCAGCAGCTCTACAGGGAATAGCAATCAGCCCCAGCATTTT
V: TRBV7-2; J: TRBJ1-1; D: -; size: -; CDR3: CASSLAQQLNTEAFF; DNA: TGTGCCAGCAGCTTAGCGCAACAGCTGAACACTGAAGCTTTCTTT
V: TRBV28; J: TRBJ2-1; D: TRBD1; size: -; CDR3: CASKTGVGEQFF; DNA: TGTGCCAGCAAAACAGGGGTAGGTGAGCAGTTCTTC
V: TRBV2; J: TRBJ1-3; D: TRBD1; size: -; CDR3: CASKDRAYGNTIYF; DNA: TGTGCCAGCAAGGACAGGGCGTACGGAAACACCATATATTTT
V: TRBV6-1; J: TRBJ1-2; D: TRBD1; size: few; CDR3: CASRTGSKDGYTF; DNA: TGTGCCAGCAGGACAGGGTCAAAGGATGGCTACACCTTC
V: TRBV6-5; J: TRBJ2-5; D: -; size: -; CDR3: CASSYVGASKETQYF; DNA: TGTGCCAGCAGTTACGTTGGGGCCTCGAAGGAGACCCAGTACTTC
V: TRBV19; J: TRBJ2-3; D: TRBD1; size: -; CDR3: CASSTTGGTDTQYF; DNA: TGTGCCAGTAGTACTACAGGGGGCACAGATACGCAGTATTTT
V: TRBV6-6; J: TRBJ1-2; D: -; size: few; CDR3: CASSWDISNYGYTF; DNA: TGTGCCAGCAGTTGGGACATCTCTAACTATGGCTACACCTTC
V: TRBV30; J: TRBJ1-5; D: -; size: -; CDR3: CAWSPQANQPQHF; DNA: TGTGCCTGGAGTCCACAGGCCAATCAGCCCCAGCATTTT
V: TRBV5-1; J: TRBJ2-7; D: -; size: -; CDR3: CASSLGAGFDEQYF; DNA: TGCGCCAGCAGCTTGGGGGCAGGGTTCGACGAGCAGTACTTC
V: TRBV7-8; J: TRBJ1-5; D: TRBD1; size: -; CDR3: CASSLAGSGGGQPQHF; DNA: TGTGCCAGCAGCTTAGCTGGATCAGGGGGCGGTCAGCCCCAGCATTTT
V: TRBV5-1; J: TRBJ1-2; D: TRBD1; size: -; CDR3: CASSTDRAGGYTF; DNA: TGCGCCAGCAGCACCGACAGGGCGGGGGGCTACACCTTC
V: TRBV29-1; J: TRBJ1-1; D: -; size: -; CDR3: CSARQVFEYSEAFF; DNA: TGCAGCGCTCGACAGGTATTTGAGTACTCTGAAGCTTTCTTT
V: TRBV14; J: TRBJ2-3; D: -; size: -; CDR3: CASSQDATDTQYF; DNA: TGTGCCAGCAGCCAAGATGCGACAGATACGCAGTATTTT
V: TRBV15; J: TRBJ1-5; D: TRBD1; size: -; CDR3: CATSRGPGTGKQPQHF; DNA: TGTGCCACCAGCAGAGGGCCCGGGACAGGTAAACAGCCCCAGCATTTT
V: TRBV5-1; J: TRBJ2-3; D: -; size: -; CDR3: CASSLRTDTQYF; DNA: TGCGCCAGCAGCCTCCGCACAGATACGCAGTATTTT
V: TRBV6-5; J: TRBJ2-3; D: TRBD2; size: -; CDR3: CASSYAGGNSDTQYF; DNA: TGTGCCAGCAGTTATGCGGGAGGAAACTCAGATACGCAGTATTTT
V: TRBV28; J: TRBJ2-7; D: TRBD1; size: -; CDR3: CASNSSGRDRVPPTYEQYF; DNA: TGTGCCAGCAACTCCTCCGGTCGGGACAGGGTCCCGCCTACCTACGAGCAGTACTTC
V: TRBV27; J: TRBJ1-1; D: TRBD1; size: -; CDR3: CASLPGTAINTEAFF; DNA: TGTGCCAGCCTCCCCGGGACAGCCATCAACACTGAAGCTTTCTTT
V: TRBV6-1; J: TRBJ1-5; D: TRBD1; size: -; CDR3: CASSAGDSQALGNQPQHF; DNA: TGTGCCAGCAGTGCAGGGGACAGCCAGGCTTTAGGCAATCAGCCCCAGCATTTT
V: TRBV11-2; J: TRBJ2-5; D: -; size: -; CDR3: CASSKETQYF; DNA: TGTGCCAGCAGTAAAGAGACCCAGTACTTC
V: TRBV19; J: TRBJ2-7; D: TRBD1; size: -; CDR3: CASSDPGQGSYEQYF; DNA: TGTGCCAGTAGTGACCCGGGACAGGGGTCCTACGAGCAGTACTTC
V: TRBV6-6; J: TRBJ1-1; D: -; size: -; CDR3: CASSYYPGSGNTEAFF; DNA: TGTGCCAGCAGTTACTACCCAGGGTCCGGGAACACTGAAGCTTTCTTT
V: TRBV6-5; J: TRBJ2-7; D: TRBD2; size: -; CDR3: CASSRAGGGYEQYF; DNA: TGTGCCAGCAGCCGGGCGGGGGGGGGATACGAGCAGTACTTC
V: TRBV5-1; J: TRBJ2-3; D: TRBD1; size: -; CDR3: CASSKTGGIGTDTQYF; DNA: TGCGCCAGCAGCAAGACAGGGGGCATAGGGACAGATACGCAGTATTTT
V: TRBV6-4; J: TRBJ1-6; D: -; size: -; CDR3: CASSDDSNSPLHF; DNA: TGTGCCAGCAGTGATGACAGCAATTCACCCCTCCACTTT
V: TRBV5-1; J: TRBJ2-7; D: -; size: few; CDR3: CASSLAENEQYF; DNA: TGCGCCAGCAGCTTGGCGGAGAACGAGCAGTACTTC